This T cell receptor (beta chain) emerged from a study of T cell responses to AZD1222 COVID-19 vaccine. At the level of the study: Pooled together were second doses at about 4 or about 12 weeks.

Generated by immunoSEQ multiplex PCR, the TCRdb table keeps only in-frame clones and is missing some. This sample yields roughly 42,000 clones, of which around 82% are seen a single time; approximately 3.9% belongs to the top ten. The CDR3 is 14 residues long. V was shortened by 5 bases and J by 1 base, with 11 bases between the two germline ends. From germline, CDR1 is SGHNT and CDR2 YENEEA. The J gene is TRBJ1-2, the V gene TRBV11-3, with D tentatively TRBD1 (5 bases). This sequence originates from an adult in good health. This specimen was peripheral blood, taken on day 0 of AZD1222 vaccination. Here the CDR3 reads CASSPGTLNYGYTF. The CDR3 DNA reads as TGTGCCAGCAGCCCAGGGACTCTTAACTATGGCTACACCTTC. The full variable domain, rest sourced from reference TRBV11-3 and TRBJ1-2, is EAGVVQSPRYKIIEKKQPVAFWCNPISGHNTLYWYLQNLGQGPELLIRYENEEAVDDSQLPKDRFSAERLKGVDSTLKIQPAELGDSAVYLCASSPGTLNYGYTFGSGTRLTVV.